This TCR beta chain was identified during a study of OX40 agonist ivuxolimab in advanced cancers. Study-wide points: Certain nonresponding patients likewise had low normalized T-cell clonal expansion. Compared with CD4+, CD8+ T cells on average had more expanded clones.

Turning to this clone: Its antigen is unknown.

TCRdb keeps only in-frame clones here, not all; method: immunoSEQ multiplex PCR. The repertoire holds tens of thousands of clones, roughly 89% seen once, with 0.3% to 0.4% in the top ten. Germline assignment: CDR1 SGHTA and CDR2 FQGNSA. Trimming removed 2 bases from V and 6 bases from J, with 8 bases in between. There are 13 residues in the CDR3. The chain combines TRBV7-2 with TRBJ2-4; the D gene could be TRBD1 or TRBD2 (5 bases each). The source of this sequence is an adult with an advanced solid tumor such as melanoma, head and neck, liver or kidney cancer. This specimen was CD4+ or CD8+ T cells sorted from blood, taken in a trial of the OX40 agonist ivuxolimab. The CDR3 reads CASSLSGGNIQYF. The CDR3 DNA reads as TGTGCCAGCAGCTTATCTGGGGGAAACATTCAGTACTTC.